This TCR beta chain was sequenced for a study of blood T cell repertoires in COVID-19. Background on the study: Donors in the United States, Italy and Spain gave samples during acute or convalescent COVID-19. In each case, the material was cDNA or gDNA derived from T cells, B-cell-depleted T cells, or PBMCs.

Under the authors' procedure: Amplified reference gene primers provided the basis for estimating nucleated cell counts. Sequencing was performed with immunoSEQ multiplex PCR; in TCRdb, only in-frame clones are kept and a portion is missing. That table gives V, J and clone size, and the DNA gave D and trimming. In the table there are approximately 31,000 clones, about 88% of which are singletons. Germline V CDR1 and CDR2: MDHEN, SYDVKM. This CDR3 has 14 residues. The V gene lost 0 bases and the J gene lost 6 bases, with 9 bases spanning the gap. The sequence was collected from a woman older than 75 with active or convalescent COVID-19. V usage is TRBV28 and J usage is TRBJ1-5; D may be TRBD1 (5 bases). Sequencing was done on a sample of peripheral blood. CDR3 nucleotide sequence: TGTGCCAGCAGTTTATGGGGGGGTGGTCAGCCCCAGCATTTT. As protein: CASSLWGGGQPQHF.